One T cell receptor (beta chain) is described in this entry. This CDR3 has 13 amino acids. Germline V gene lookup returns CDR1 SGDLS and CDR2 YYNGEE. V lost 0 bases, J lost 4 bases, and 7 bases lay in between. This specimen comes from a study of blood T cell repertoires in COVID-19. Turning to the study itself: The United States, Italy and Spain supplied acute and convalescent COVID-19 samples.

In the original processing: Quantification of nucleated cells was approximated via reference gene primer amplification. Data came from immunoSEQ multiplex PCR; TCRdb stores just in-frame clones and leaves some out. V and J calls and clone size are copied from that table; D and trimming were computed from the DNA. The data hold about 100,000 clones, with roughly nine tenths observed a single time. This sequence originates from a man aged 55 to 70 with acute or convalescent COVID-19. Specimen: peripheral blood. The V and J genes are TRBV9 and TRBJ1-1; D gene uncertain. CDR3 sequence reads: CASSVGSGTEAFF. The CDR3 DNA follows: TGTGCCAGCAGCGTAGGGTCGGGCACTGAAGCTTTCTTT.